This T cell receptor (beta chain) emerged from a study of CD8 T cells in Susac syndrome. Random hexamers primed reverse transcription of about 0.5 to 1 ug RNA. An immunoSEQ multiplex PCR amplified TCR beta CDR3 over 54 Vbeta and 13 Jbeta. TCRdb used MiXCR to reprocess the immunoSEQ multiplex PCR reads, holding one entry per CDR3 protein. This sample has approximately 110,000 distinct CDR3 sequences; more than 90% occur once, and the top ten carry roughly 0.08%. Controls comprised healthy donors matched for age and sex. TEMRA cells were FACS-enriched, unlike CD8+ and CD4+ T cells, which were negatively isolated. The sequence derives from a human donor in good health. The source material was CD4+ T cells from PBMCs.

Here the CDR3 DNA reads TGTGCCAGCAGCTTAGTACTAGCGGGTGGCAATGAGCAGTTCTTC. Translated: CASSLVLAGGNEQFF. The gene calls are TRBV11-2 and TRBJ2-1; 9 nucleotides line up with TRBD2. Germline values: CDR1 SGHAT, CDR2 FQNNGV. The CDR3 has 15 amino acids. V lost 1 base to trimming and J lost 6 bases; unmatched junction nucleotides: 4.